This T cell receptor beta chain appears in the sequencing data of a study of OX40 agonist ivuxolimab in advanced cancers. Study-wide background: Partial responses were achieved by three patients, of whom one had hepatocellular carcinoma and two had cutaneous melanoma.

Patients had blood sampled at baseline and again on cycle 4 day 1 and cycle 7 day 1. Whole-study results and caveats: Normalized T-cell clonal expansion was also low in some nonresponders. Both blood CD4+ and CD8+ T cells showed clonal growth by week 6 at 0.1 to 3.0 mg/kg.

For this clone: Its antigen is currently unknown.

V was shortened by 6 bases and J by 1 base, with 13 bases between the two germline ends. CDR1 and CDR2 from the germline V gene are SNHLY and FYNNEI. CDR3 length equals 15 residues. The table came from immunoSEQ multiplex PCR; TCRdb's copy has only in-frame clones and leaves some out. The table shows under 100,000 clones, with roughly 80% occurring only once. This sample comprised CD4+ or CD8+ T cells sorted from blood, obtained in a trial of the OX40 agonist ivuxolimab. The rearrangement uses TRBV2 and TRBJ2-1; the D gene is possibly TRBD2 (6 bases). This receptor was taken from an adult with an advanced solid tumor such as melanoma, head and neck, liver or kidney cancer. In nucleotides, the CDR3 is TGTGCCAGCAGGGGAACTAGCAGATCCTACAATGAGCAGTTCTTC. This codes for CASRGTSRSYNEQFF. Combining the CDR3 with reference TRBV2 and TRBJ2-1 gives the whole variable domain EPEVTQTPSHQVTQMGQEVILRCVPISNHLYFYWYRQILGQKVEFLVSFYNNEISEKSEIFDDQFSVERPDGSNFTLKIRSTKLEDSAMYFCASRGTSRSYNEQFFGPGTRLTVL.